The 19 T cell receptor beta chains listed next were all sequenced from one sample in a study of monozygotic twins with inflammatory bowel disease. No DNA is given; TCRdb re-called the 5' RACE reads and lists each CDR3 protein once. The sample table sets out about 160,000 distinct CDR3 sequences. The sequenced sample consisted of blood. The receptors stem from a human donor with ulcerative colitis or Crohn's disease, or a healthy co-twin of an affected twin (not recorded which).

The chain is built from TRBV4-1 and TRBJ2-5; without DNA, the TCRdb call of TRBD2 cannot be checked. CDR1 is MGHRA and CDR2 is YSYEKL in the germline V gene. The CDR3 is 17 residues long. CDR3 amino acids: CASSQGGLAERRETQYF.

The CDR3 sequence: CASSSGLGAYSNQPQHF. The chain is built from TRBV7-6 and TRBJ1-5; TCRdb selects TRBD1, and the lack of DNA leaves this call unchecked. Germline V gene sequence: CDR1 SGHVS, CDR2 FNYEAQ. This CDR3 spans 17 amino acids.

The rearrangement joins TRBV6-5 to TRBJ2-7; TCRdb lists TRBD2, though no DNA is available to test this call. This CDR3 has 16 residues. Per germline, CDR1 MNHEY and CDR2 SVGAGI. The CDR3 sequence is CASSYTLAGATYEQYF.

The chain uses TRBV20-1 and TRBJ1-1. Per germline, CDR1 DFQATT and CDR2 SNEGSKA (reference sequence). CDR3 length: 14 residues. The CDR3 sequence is CSATKRLSGTEAFF.

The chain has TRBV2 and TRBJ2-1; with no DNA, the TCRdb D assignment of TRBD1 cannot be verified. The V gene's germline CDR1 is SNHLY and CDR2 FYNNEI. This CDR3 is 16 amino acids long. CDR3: CASSEAAGVVNNEQFF.

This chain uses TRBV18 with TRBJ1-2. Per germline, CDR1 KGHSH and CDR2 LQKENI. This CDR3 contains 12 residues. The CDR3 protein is CASSPPDRDYTF.

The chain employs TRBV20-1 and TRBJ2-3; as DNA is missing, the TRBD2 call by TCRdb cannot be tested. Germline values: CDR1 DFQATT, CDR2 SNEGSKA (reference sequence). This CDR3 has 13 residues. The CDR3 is CSGLADSTDTQYF.

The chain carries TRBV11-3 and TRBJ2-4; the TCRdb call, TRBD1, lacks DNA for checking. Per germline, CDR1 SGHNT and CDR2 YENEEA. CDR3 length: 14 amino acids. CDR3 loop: CASSSRDGQNIQYF.

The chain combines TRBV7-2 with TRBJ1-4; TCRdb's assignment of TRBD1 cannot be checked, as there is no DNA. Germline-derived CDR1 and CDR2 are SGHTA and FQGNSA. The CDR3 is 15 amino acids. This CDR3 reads CASSVRTGEIGKLFF.

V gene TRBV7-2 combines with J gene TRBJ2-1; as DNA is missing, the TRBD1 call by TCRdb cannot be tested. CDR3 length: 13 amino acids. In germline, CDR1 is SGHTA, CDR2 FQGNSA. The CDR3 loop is CASSLNQDSRQFF.

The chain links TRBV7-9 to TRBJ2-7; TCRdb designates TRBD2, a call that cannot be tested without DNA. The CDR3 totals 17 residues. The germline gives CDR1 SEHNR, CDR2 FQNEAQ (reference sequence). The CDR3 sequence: CASSSGTSGPSPYEQYF. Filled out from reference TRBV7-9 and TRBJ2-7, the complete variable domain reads DTGVSQNPRHKITKRGQNVTFRCDPISEHNRLYWYRQTLGQGPEFLTYFQNEAQLEKSRLLSDRFSAERPKGSFSTLEIQRTEQGDSAMYLCASSSGTSGPSPYEQYFGPGTRLTVT.

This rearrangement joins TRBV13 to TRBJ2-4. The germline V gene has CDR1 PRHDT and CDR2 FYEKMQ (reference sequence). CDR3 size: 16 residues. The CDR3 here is CASSHPTELAKNIQYF.

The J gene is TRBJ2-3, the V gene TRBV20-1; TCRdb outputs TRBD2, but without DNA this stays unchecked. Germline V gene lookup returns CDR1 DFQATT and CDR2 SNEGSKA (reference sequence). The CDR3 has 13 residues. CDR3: CSASSGYTDTQYF.

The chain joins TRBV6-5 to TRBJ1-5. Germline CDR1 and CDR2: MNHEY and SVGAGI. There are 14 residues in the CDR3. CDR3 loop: CASSYSREDQPQHF.

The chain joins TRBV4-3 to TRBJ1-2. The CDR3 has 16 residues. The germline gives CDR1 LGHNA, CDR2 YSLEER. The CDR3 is CASSQVGGDLNYGYTF.

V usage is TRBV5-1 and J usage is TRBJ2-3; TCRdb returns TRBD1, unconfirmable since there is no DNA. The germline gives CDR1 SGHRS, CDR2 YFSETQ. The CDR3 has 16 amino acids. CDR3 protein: CASSAGGTGDTDTQYF. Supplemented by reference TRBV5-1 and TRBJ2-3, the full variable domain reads KAGVTQTPRYLIKTRGQQVTLSCSPISGHRSVSWYQQTPGQGLQFLFEYFSETQRNKGNFPGRFSGRQFSNSRSEMNVSTLELGDSALYLCASSAGGTGDTDTQYFGPGTRLTVL.

The CDR3 protein is CASSFLRSTDTQYF. The chain links TRBV28 to TRBJ2-3. This CDR3 region has 14 residues. Germline V gene sequence: CDR1 MDHEN, CDR2 SYDVKM.

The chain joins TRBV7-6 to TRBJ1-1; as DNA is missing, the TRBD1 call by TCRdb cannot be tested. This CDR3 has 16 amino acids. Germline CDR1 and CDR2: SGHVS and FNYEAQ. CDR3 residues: CASSLALGGNGEEAFF. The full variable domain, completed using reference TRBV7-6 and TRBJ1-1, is GAGVSQSPRYKVTKRGQDVALRCDPISGHVSLYWYRQALGQGPEFLTYFNYEAQQDKSGLPNDRFSAERPEGSISTLTIQRTEQRDSAMYRCASSLALGGNGEEAFFGQGTRLTVV.

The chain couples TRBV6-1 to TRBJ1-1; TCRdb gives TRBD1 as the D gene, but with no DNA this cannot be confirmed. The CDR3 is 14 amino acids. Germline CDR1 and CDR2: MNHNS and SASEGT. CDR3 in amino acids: CASSVQGADTEAFF.